This TCR beta chain was found in a study of CD8+ T cells in alopecia areata. Looking at the study overall: Female C3H/HeJ mice aged about 6-11 weeks were given skin from C3H/HeJ graft donors, about 6-13 months old, that had spontaneous alopecia. The study's findings and limits: Lesional tissue from the scalp (especially in alopecia totalis/universalis) showed higher clonality than normal scalp. In patients, TCRs were shared less clearly than in mice, and HLA may possibly be involved. The study also sequences resident alphabeta T cells of normal skin in scalp samples.

This CDR3 spans 16 amino acids. Germline CDR1 and CDR2: NNHDY and SYVADS. The V gene lost 0 bases and the J gene lost 0 bases, with 11 bases spanning the gap. Reverse transcribed after extraction, RNA yielded cDNA as the sequencing template. Produced via immunoSEQ multiplex PCR; TCRdb's table is partial and in-frame only. The sample presents some 120,000 clones, none singletons. This clone has at least ten counts. Antigen unknown. These gene names are mouse names. The missing CDR3 end, 4 residues past where the read stops, is filled in from the germline J gene. The chain uses TRBV13-3 and TRBJ2-3, with D perhaps matching TRBD1 (6 bases). The source is a C3H/HeJ mouse with alopecia areata. The mouse line has the MHC haplotype H2-k. The sample taken for sequencing was lesional skin. CDR3 residues: CASSDARQGSAETLYF. The DNA read from the CDR3 is TGTGCCAGCAGTGATGCACGGCAGGGGAGTGCAGAA.